This T cell receptor (beta chain) came from a study of shared clonotypes between healthy human individuals. The study, taken as a whole, reports: Sequencing depth was expected to influence donor clonotype sharing.

The run depth of the assay was deep. Replicate PCRs were loaded with approximately 300 ng DNA from unsorted PBMC, around 30,000 T cell genomes. Study processing details: Quality scores were absent from the junction-only immunoSEQ sequences, so filtering differed. Measured with immunoSEQ multiplex PCR; TCRdb has only the in-frame clones, and not every one. The V and J calls and clone size are taken from that table; D and trimming were inferred from the DNA. The table records about 450,000 clones, around 75% of them present only once. From germline, CDR1 is DFQATT and CDR2 SNEGSKA (reference sequence). Between the trimmed V and J ends, which lost 1 base and 8 bases, there was a span of 5 bases. The CDR3 is 11 residues long. There are a few counts of this clone. Its antigen remains unknown.

Sequencing input: PBMCs. V gene TRBV20-1 combines with J gene TRBJ1-4; no firm D call. The receptor's source is a middle-aged woman in good health. Some clones in this sample may be carry-over from other donors' samples. The CDR3 nucleotides are TGCAGTGCTAGAGGACAAGAAAAACTGTTTTTT. Protein product: CSARGQEKLFF.